The sequence of this T cell receptor (beta chain) was determined in a study of control samples from healthy donors and cancer patients. Generated by immunoSEQ multiplex PCR, the TCRdb table keeps only in-frame clones and is missing some. This sample has 190,000 or so clones, with over 80% found just once. Germline V gene data show CDR1 as LGHDT and CDR2 as YNNKEL (reference sequence). The CDR3 is made up of 15 amino acids. Germline trimming cut 1 base from V and 3 bases from J; bases unmatched to any gene: 2. The V and J genes are TRBV3-1 (or the pseudogene TRBV3-2) and TRBJ2-1; TRBD1 matches 8 bases. The sample comprised blood. The sequence was collected from a man aged 18 to 30 in good health. CDR3 region: CASSQGQGFYNEQFF. The CDR3 DNA reads TGTGCCAGCAGCCAAGGACAGGGGTTCTACAATGAGCAGTTCTTC.